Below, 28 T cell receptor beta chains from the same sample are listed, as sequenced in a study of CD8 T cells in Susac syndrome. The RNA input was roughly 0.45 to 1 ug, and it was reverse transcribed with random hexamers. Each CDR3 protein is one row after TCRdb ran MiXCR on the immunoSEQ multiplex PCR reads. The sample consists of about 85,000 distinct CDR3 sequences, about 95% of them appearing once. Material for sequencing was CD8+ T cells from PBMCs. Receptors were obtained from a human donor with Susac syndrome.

CDR3 DNA: TGCGCCAGCAGCATAGACAGCCCCGGCTACACCTTC. Translating it yields CASSIDSPGYTF. This chain uses TRBV5-1 with TRBJ1-2; TRBD1 might be the D (5 bases). Germline V gene sequence: CDR1 SGHRS, CDR2 YFSETQ. The CDR3 covers 12 residues. Between the trimmed V and J ends, which lost 4 bases and 8 bases, there was a span of 12 bases.

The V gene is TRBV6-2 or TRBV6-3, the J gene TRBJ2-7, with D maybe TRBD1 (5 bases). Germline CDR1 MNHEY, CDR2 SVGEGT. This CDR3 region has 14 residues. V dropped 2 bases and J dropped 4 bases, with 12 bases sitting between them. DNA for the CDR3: TGTGCCAGCAGTTACGATAAGGGGCCTTACGAGCAGTACTTC. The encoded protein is CASSYDKGPYEQYF.

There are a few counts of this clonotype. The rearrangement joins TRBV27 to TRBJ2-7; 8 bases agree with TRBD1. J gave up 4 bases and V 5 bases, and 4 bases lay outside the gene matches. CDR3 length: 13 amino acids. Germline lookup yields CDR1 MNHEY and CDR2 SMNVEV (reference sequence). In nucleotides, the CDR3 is TGTGCCAGCAGTCCAGGGGGCGGGTACGAGCAGTACTTC. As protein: CASSPGGGYEQYF.

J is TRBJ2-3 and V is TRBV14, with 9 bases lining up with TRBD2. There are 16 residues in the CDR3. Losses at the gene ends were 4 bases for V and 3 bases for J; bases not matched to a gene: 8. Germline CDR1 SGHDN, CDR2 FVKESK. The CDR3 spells CASSRRAGGGTDTQYF. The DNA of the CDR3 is TGTGCCAGCAGCCGCAGAGCGGGAGGCGGGACAGATACGCAGTATTTT.

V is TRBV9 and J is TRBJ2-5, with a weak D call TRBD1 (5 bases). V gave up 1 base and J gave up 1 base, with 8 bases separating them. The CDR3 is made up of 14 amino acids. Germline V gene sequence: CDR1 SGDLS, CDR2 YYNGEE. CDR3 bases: TGTGCCAGCAGCGTATCCGACAGCCAAGAGACCCAGTACTTC. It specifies CASSVSDSQETQYF. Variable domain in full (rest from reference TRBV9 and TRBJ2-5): DSGVTQTPKHLITATGQRVTLRCSPRSGDLSVYWYQQSLDQGLQFLIQYYNGEERAKGNILERFSAQQFPDLHSELNLSSLELGDSALYFCASSVSDSQETQYFGPGTRLLVL.

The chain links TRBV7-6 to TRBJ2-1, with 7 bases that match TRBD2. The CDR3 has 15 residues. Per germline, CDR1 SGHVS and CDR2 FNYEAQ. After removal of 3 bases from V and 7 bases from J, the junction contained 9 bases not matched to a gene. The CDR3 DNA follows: TGTGCCAGCAGCTTGGAGGCCGGGACTACTAATGAGCAGTTCTTC. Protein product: CASSLEAGTTNEQFF.

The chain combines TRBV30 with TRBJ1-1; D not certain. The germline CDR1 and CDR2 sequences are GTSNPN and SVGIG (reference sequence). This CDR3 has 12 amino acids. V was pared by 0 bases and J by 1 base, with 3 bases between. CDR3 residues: CAWSVPNTEAFF. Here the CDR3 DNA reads TGTGCCTGGAGTGTACCGAACACTGAAGCTTTCTTT. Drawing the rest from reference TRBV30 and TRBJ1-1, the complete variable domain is SQTIHQWPATLVQPVGSPLSLECTVEGTSNPNLYWYRQAAGRGLQLLFYSVGIGQISSEVPQNLSASRPQDRQFILSSKKLLLSDSGFYLCAWSVPNTEAFFGQGTRLTVV.

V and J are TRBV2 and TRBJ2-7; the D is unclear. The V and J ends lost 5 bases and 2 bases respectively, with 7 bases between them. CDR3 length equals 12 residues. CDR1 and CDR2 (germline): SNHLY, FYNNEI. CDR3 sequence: CASSSGTYEQYF. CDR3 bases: TGTGCCAGCAGTTCAGGAACCTACGAGCAGTACTTC.

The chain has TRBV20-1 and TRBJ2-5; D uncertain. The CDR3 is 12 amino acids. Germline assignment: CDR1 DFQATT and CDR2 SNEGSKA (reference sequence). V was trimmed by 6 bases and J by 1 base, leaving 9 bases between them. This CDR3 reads CSALTSQETQYF. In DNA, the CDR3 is TGCAGTGCCCTGACGAGCCAAGAGACCCAGTACTTC.

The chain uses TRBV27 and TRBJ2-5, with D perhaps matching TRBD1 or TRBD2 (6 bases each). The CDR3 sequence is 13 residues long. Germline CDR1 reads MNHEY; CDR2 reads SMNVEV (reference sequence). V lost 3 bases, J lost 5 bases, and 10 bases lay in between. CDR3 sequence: CASSFPGAETQYF. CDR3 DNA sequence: TGTGCCAGCAGTTTTCCGGGGGCCGAGACCCAGTACTTC.

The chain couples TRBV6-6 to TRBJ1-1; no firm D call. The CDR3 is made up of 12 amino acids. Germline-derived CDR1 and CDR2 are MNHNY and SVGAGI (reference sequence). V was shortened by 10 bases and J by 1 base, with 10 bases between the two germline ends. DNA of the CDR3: TGTGCCACGGCCAGGACGAACACTGAAGCTTTCTTT. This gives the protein CATARTNTEAFF.

The CDR3 nucleotides read TGCAGTGCTAGCCCCACCAGCGGGAGTCTATACGAGCAGTACTTC. Protein sequence: CSASPTSGSLYEQYF. The V call is TRBV20-1, the J call TRBJ2-7; 8 nucleotides align to TRBD2. Unmatched junction bases numbered 11, after V lost 3 bases and J lost 4 bases. This CDR3 has 15 amino acids. Per germline, CDR1 DFQATT and CDR2 SNEGSKA (reference sequence).

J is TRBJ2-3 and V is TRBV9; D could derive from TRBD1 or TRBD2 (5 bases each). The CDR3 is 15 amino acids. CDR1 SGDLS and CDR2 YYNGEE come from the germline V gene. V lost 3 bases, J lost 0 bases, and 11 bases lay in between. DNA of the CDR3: TGTGCCAGCAGCGGTGGGGGTGCTAGCACAGATACGCAGTATTTT. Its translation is CASSGGGASTDTQYF.

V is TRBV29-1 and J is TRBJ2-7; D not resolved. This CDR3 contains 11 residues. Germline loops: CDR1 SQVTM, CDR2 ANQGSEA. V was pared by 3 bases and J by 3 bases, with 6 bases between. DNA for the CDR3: TGCAGCGTTGAGGGTAACTACGAGCAGTACTTC. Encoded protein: CSVEGNYEQYF.

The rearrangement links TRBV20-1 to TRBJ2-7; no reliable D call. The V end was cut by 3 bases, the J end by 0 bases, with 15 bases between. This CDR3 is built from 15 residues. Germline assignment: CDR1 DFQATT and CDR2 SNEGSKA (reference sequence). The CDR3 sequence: CSARVLVGFSYEQYF. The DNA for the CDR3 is TGCAGTGCTAGGGTCCTAGTGGGGTTCTCCTACGAGCAGTACTTC.

CDR3 DNA sequence: TGTGCCAGCAGCCCCGGACTAGGGTCCTACAATGAGCAGTTCTTC. This codes for CASSPGLGSYNEQFF. The gene calls are TRBV13 and TRBJ2-1, with 7 bases identical to TRBD2. CDR1 PRHDT and CDR2 FYEKMQ come from the germline V gene (reference sequence). The CDR3 length is 15 residues. The trim removed 5 bases at V and 1 base at J, leaving 5 bases unmatched.

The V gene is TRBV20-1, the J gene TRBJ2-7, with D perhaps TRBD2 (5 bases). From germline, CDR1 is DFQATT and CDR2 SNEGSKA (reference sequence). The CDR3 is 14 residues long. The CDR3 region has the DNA TGCAGCGCCTACTTCCCGGGAAGTCCTTACGAGCAGTACTTC. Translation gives CSAYFPGSPYEQYF.

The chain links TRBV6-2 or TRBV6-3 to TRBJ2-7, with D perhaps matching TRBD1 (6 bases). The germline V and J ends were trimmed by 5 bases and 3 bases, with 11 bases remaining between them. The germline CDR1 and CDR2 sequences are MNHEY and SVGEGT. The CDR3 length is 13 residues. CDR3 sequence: CASSRTVSYEQYF. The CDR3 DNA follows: TGTGCCAGCAGTCGGACAGTGAGCTACGAGCAGTACTTC.

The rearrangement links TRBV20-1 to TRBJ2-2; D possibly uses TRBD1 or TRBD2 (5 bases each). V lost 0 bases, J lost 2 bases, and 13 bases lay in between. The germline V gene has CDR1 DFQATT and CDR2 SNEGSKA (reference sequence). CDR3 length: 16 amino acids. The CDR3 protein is CSARDMLGTNTGELFF. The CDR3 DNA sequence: TGCAGTGCTAGAGATATGCTAGGGACCAACACCGGGGAGCTGTTTTTT.

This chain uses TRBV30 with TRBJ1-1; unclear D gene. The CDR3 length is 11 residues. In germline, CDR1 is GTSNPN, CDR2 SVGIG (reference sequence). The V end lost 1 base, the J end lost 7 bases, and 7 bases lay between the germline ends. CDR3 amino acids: CAWSEGLEAFF. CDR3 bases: TGTGCCTGGAGTGAGGGTCTTGAAGCTTTCTTT.

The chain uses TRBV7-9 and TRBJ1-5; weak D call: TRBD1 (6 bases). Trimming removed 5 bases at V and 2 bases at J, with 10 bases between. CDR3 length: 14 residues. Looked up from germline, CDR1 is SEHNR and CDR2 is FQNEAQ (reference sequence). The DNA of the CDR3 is TGTGCCAGCAGCGAAGGGGGGGGCAATCAGCCCCAGCATTTT. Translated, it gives CASSEGGGNQPQHF. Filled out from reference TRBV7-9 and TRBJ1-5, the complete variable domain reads DTGVSQNPRHKITKRGQNVTFRCDPISEHNRLYWYRQTLGQGPEFLTYFQNEAQLEKSRLLSDRFSAERPKGSFSTLEIQRTEQGDSAMYLCASSEGGGNQPQHFGDGTRLSIL.

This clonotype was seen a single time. The DNA of the CDR3 is TGTGCCAGCAGTTACTCGAGGTCTAGCGGGGTGGAAACCTACGAGCAGTACTTC. Translation: CASSYSRSSGVETYEQYF. V gene TRBV6-5 combines with J gene TRBJ2-7; 9 nucleotides agree with TRBD2. The junction had 11 bases not matched to a gene; V was cut back by 0 bases and J by 2 bases. The germline V gene encodes CDR1 MNHEY and CDR2 SVGAGI. This CDR3 has 18 amino acids.

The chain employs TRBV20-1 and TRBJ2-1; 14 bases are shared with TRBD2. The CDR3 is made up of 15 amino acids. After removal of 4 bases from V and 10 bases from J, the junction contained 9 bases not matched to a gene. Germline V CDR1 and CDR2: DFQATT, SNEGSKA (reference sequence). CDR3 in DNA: TGCAGTGCTAACCCCGGGACTAGCGGGAGATTAGAGCAGTTCTTC. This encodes CSANPGTSGRLEQFF.

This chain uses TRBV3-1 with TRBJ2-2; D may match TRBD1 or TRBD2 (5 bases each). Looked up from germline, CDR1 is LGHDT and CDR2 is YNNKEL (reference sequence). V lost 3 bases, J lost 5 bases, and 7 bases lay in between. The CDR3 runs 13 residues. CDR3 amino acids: CASSQRGTGELFF. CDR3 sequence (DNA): TGTGCCAGCAGCCAGAGGGGTACCGGGGAGCTGTTTTTT.

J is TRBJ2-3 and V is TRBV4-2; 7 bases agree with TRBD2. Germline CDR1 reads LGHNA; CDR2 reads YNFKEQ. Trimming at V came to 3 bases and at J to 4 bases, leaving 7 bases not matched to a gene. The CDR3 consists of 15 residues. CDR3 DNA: TGTGCCAGCAGCCAGGGCGGGAGTGGGCCAGATACGCAGTATTTT. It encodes CASSQGGSGPDTQYF.

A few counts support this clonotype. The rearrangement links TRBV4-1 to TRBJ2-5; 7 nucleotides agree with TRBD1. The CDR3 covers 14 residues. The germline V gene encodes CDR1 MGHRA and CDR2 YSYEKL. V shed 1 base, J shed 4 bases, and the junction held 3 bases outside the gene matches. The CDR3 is CASSQGQGRETQYF. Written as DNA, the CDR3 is TGCGCCAGCAGCCAAGGACAGGGACGAGAGACCCAGTACTTC.

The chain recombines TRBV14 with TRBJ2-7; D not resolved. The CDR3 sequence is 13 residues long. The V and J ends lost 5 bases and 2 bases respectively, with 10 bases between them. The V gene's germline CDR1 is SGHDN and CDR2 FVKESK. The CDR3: CASSSSNPYEQYF. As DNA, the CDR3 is TGTGCCAGCAGCTCTAGTAACCCCTACGAGCAGTACTTC.

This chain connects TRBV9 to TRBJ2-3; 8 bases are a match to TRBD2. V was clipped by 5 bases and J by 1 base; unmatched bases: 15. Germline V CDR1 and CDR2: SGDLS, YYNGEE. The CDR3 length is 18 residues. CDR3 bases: TGTGCCAGCAGTAGAGGAAGCGGGAGTCCCTCACGCACAGATACGCAGTATTTT. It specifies CASSRGSGSPSRTDTQYF.